This is a list of T cell receptor beta chains from one sample in a study of OX40 agonist ivuxolimab in advanced cancers. Profiled with immunoSEQ multiplex PCR; TCRdb holds only in-frame clones, not every one. The sample includes over 60,000 clones, 84% of them seen just once. The starting material was CD4+ or CD8+ T cells sorted from blood, obtained in a trial of the OX40 agonist ivuxolimab. The receptors derive from an adult with an advanced solid tumor such as melanoma, head and neck, liver or kidney cancer. Each CDR3 is given with its conserved first and last residue. D genes are given only for firm matches. Clone sizes are given selectively: once, few, many, or a class where the clone is expanded.

V gene	D gene	clone size	J gene	CDR3 DNA	CDR3 protein
TRBV4-2	.	.	TRBJ1-2	TGTGCCAGCAGCCAAGGGACGGCAGAGGTTGACGGCTACACCTTC	CASSQGTAEVDGYTF
TRBV11-2	.	.	TRBJ2-7	TGTGCCAGCAGCTTGAGCCAGGGATGGAAGTCGGAGCAGTACTTC	CASSLSQGWKSEQYF
TRBV28	.	.	TRBJ2-4	TGTGCCAGCAGTTTATCAGGATCGGGAACCAAAAACATTCAGTACTTC	CASSLSGSGTKNIQYF
TRBV7-3	TRBD2	.	TRBJ2-1	TGTGCCAGCAGCGCCAAAGGGACTAGCGGGAAAAATGAGCAGTTCTTC	CASSAKGTSGKNEQFF
TRBV7-8	.	.	TRBJ2-7	TGTGCCAGCAGCTTAGAACACTTACAGGGAGGTCAGTACTTC	CASSLEHLQGGQYF
TRBV5-1	.	.	TRBJ2-1	TGCGCCAGCAGTAAAGGGCAGGGCTATGAGCAGTTCTTC	CASSKGQGYEQFF
TRBV29-1	TRBD1	few	TRBJ1-1	TGCAGCGCAACCGGGACAGAGCGGTCTGAAGCTTTCTTT	CSATGTERSEAFF
TRBV6-6	.	once	TRBJ2-7	TGTGCCACCACCTCGTGGGGGGTCACCTACGAGCAGTACTTC	CATTSWGVTYEQYF
TRBV7-9	.	.	TRBJ2-7	TGTGCCAGCAGCTTTGGCGACAGGCGCTACGAGCAGTACTTC	CASSFGDRRYEQYF
TRBV4-3	.	.	TRBJ2-6	TGCGCCAGCAGCCAAGTGGGGAAACTAAGCTCTGGGGCCAACGTCCTGACTTTC	CASSQVGKLSSGANVLTF
TRBV7-2	.	few	TRBJ1-1	TGTGCCAGCAGCCCTACGACAGGGAACACTGAAGCTTTCTTT	CASSPTTGNTEAFF
TRBV18	.	.	TRBJ2-5	TGTGCCAGCTCAATCGGCCAAGAGACCCAGTACTTC	CASSIGQETQYF
TRBV19	.	.	TRBJ2-7	TGTGCCAGTAGTATAAAATACAGGGGCGCGGGAGAGTCCTACGAGCAGTACTTC	CASSIKYRGAGESYEQYF
TRBV2	TRBD1	.	TRBJ1-2	TGTGCCAGCAGTGAAGCGACAGGGGGCTATGGCTACACCTTC	CASSEATGGYGYTF
TRBV5-4	.	.	TRBJ2-1	TGTGCCAGCAGCCCCTCACTCCGCAGGGAGCAGTTCTTC	CASSPSLRREQFF
TRBV27	TRBD1	once	TRBJ1-1	TGTGCCAGCAGTAAGACAGGGAGAGTCACTGAAGCTTTCTTT	CASSKTGRVTEAFF
TRBV6-5	TRBD1	.	TRBJ1-1	TGTGCCAGCAGTAAGAATACAGGGGGCAAAGCTTTCTTT	CASSKNTGGKAFF
TRBV19	TRBD1	.	TRBJ2-5	TGTGCCAGTAGTATTCTAGGACAGGGGGGTGAGACCCAGTACTTC	CASSILGQGGETQYF
TRBV7-9	.	.	TRBJ1-6	TGTGCCAGCAGCTTAGCCAGCTCCTATAATTCACCCCTCCACTTT	CASSLASSYNSPLHF
TRBV4-3	.	.	TRBJ2-2	TGCGCCAGCAGCCAAGGGGGAATTGCCGGGGAGCTGTTTTTT	CASSQGGIAGELFF
TRBV30	.	.	TRBJ2-7	TGTGCCTGGAGTGCGGGCGGGGACTCCTACGAGCAGTACTTC	CAWSAGGDSYEQYF
TRBV30	TRBD2	.	TRBJ2-3	TGTGCCTGGAGTGCCGGACTAGCGGGAAGCACACATACGCAGTATTTT	CAWSAGLAGSTHTQYF
TRBV13	TRBD1	.	TRBJ1-2	TGTGCCAGCAGCTTTGGGACAGGGGGCTATGGCTACACCTTC	CASSFGTGGYGYTF
TRBV7-5	.	.	TRBJ2-3	TGTGCCAGCAGCTTAGACGGCGGGACGGTCACAGATACGCAGTATTTT	CASSLDGGTVTDTQYF
TRBV7-9	TRBD1	.	TRBJ1-2	TGTGCCAGCAGCTACTTCGGACAGGCCTATGGCTACACCTTC	CASSYFGQAYGYTF
TRBV27	TRBD1	.	TRBJ1-1	TGTGCCAGCAGTGCCTCCTTCAGGGGGCTCGGGGCTTTCTTT	CASSASFRGLGAFF
TRBV18	.	.	TRBJ1-1	TGTGCCAGCTCACGGGCAGGATCCAACACTGAAGCTTTCTTT	CASSRAGSNTEAFF
TRBV21-1	.	.	TRBJ2-1	TGTGCCAGCAGCCCGGGACACCCTTATAGGCAGTTCTTC	CASSPGHPYRQFF
TRBV14	TRBD2	.	TRBJ2-7	TGTGCCAGCAGCCGGCTAGCGGCCGCCTACGAGCAGTACTTC	CASSRLAAAYEQYF
TRBV7-2	.	.	TRBJ2-1	TGTGCCGGGAGTGGGGGCGGCGATGAGCAGTTCTTC	CAGSGGGDEQFF
TRBV6-1	TRBD1	.	TRBJ2-7	TGTGCCAGCAGGCCGGGGACAGGGGACTCCTACGAGCAGTACTTC	CASRPGTGDSYEQYF
TRBV13	TRBD2	.	TRBJ2-3	TGTGCCAGCAGCCTTAGCGGGACTGCAGATACGCAGTATTTT	CASSLSGTADTQYF
TRBV5-6	.	.	TRBJ1-1	TGTGCCAGCAGCTTGGCGGGTAGGGGGGGCCGGGACACTGAAGCTTTCTTT	CASSLAGRGGRDTEAFF
TRBV16	TRBD1	.	TRBJ1-4	TGTGCCAGCAGCCCCAGGACAGGAGGAATCGGGGAAAAACTGTTTTTT	CASSPRTGGIGEKLFF
TRBV5-1	.	.	TRBJ2-3	TGCGCCAGCAGCTTGGATTGGACAGCTAGAAGCACAGATACGCAGTATTTT	CASSLDWTARSTDTQYF
TRBV11-2	.	.	TRBJ1-3	TGTGCCAGCAGCTCCCAGGCCCAATCTAGTAAAAACACCATATATTTT	CASSSQAQSSKNTIYF
TRBV27	.	few	TRBJ1-2	TGTGCCAGCAGGGCGTCCGGGGGGGACTATGGCTACACCTTC	CASRASGGDYGYTF
TRBV7-9	.	.	TRBJ2-7	TGTGCCAGCAGGTCTAATTCGCACGGGGCCTACGAGCAGTACTTC	CASRSNSHGAYEQYF
TRBV7-3	.	.	TRBJ2-1	TGTGCCAGCAGCTCCCTCCAACTGGATGAGCAGTTCTTC	CASSSLQLDEQFF
TRBV5-1	.	.	TRBJ2-1	TGCGCCAGCAGCGGGCAGGTAAAAGGGCAGTTCTTC	CASSGQVKGQFF
TRBV7-9	.	.	TRBJ2-1	TGTGCCAGCACCTTGTCGGGAATGGGGGGGCAATTCTTC	CASTLSGMGGQFF
TRBV2	.	.	TRBJ2-1	TGTGCCAGCATGGTGCTCAATGAGCAGTTCTTC	CASMVLNEQFF
TRBV2	TRBD1	.	TRBJ1-5	TGTGCCAGCAGCATGGGACAGGGTAGAAGTCAGCCCCAGCATTTT	CASSMGQGRSQPQHF
TRBV11-3	TRBD1	.	TRBJ2-2	TGTGCCAGCAGCGCCCACGGGACAGGGTCGGCCGGGGAGCTGTTTTTT	CASSAHGTGSAGELFF
TRBV30	.	.	TRBJ1-3	TGTGCCTGGAAGTATACAAGCTCTGGAAACACCATATATTTT	CAWKYTSSGNTIYF
TRBV27	.	.	TRBJ1-2	TGTGCCAGCAGGACTGTTAGAGGACAGTACAATTATGGCTACACCTTC	CASRTVRGQYNYGYTF
TRBV11-2	.	.	TRBJ1-2	TGTGCCAGCAGCCTAGCCCAGGGAAGGGGCTACACCTTC	CASSLAQGRGYTF
TRBV4-3	TRBD2	.	TRBJ2-1	TGCGCCAGCAGCCAAGAGTGGACTAGCGGGAGAGTTTGGTATGAGCAGTTCTTC	CASSQEWTSGRVWYEQFF
TRBV4-2	.	.	TRBJ2-3	TGTGCCAGCAGCCCCCAGGGGAGGGGCACAGATACGCAGTATTTT	CASSPQGRGTDTQYF
TRBV10-1	.	.	TRBJ2-7	TGCGCCAGCAGTGAGTCTGGCGGTTGGTCGTTTCAGTGGCTAACCTACGAGCAGTACTTC	CASSESGGWSFQWLTYEQYF
TRBV7-3	.	.	TRBJ2-6	TGTGCCAGCAGCTTAACTGGGACACCCTCTGGGGCCAACGTCCTGACTTTC	CASSLTGTPSGANVLTF